The rows below give T cell receptor beta chains drawn from one sample of a study of shared clonotypes between healthy human individuals. TCRdb keeps only in-frame clones here, not all; method: immunoSEQ multiplex PCR. Of 800,000 or so clones detected, roughly 96% appear once; the ten largest clones hold around 0.25%. Sequenced sample: naive CD8+ T cells sorted from blood. The receptors derive from a man aged 25 to 45 in good health. The CDR3 runs from the conserved cysteine through the conserved F or W. Fields, in order: V gene, clone size, J gene, D gene, CDR3 DNA, CDR3 protein. A D gene is named only where the DNA matches it firmly. Some rows have no size entry. The others give once, few or many, or a class for an expanded clone.

TRBV29-1,NA,TRBJ2-7,NA,TGCAGCGTTGCTTTTCAGGGGCGGAACGAGCAGTACTTC,CSVAFQGRNEQYF
TRBV7-9,NA,TRBJ2-7,NA,TGTGCCAGCAGCCGTGAGGGGTTTAACTACGAGCAGTACTTC,CASSREGFNYEQYF
TRBV13,NA,TRBJ1-2,TRBD1,TGTGCCAGCAGCAATACCAACAAAAGGGGGCAGGATGGCTACACCTTC,CASSNTNKRGQDGYTF
TRBV7-6,NA,TRBJ2-5,TRBD2,TGTGCCAGCAGCCTAGCGGGAGGGCAAGAGACCCAGTACTTC,CASSLAGGQETQYF
TRBV11-2,NA,TRBJ2-1,TRBD2,TGTGCCAGCAGCTTTTCGGCTAGCGGGATCGATGAGCAGTTCTTC,CASSFSASGIDEQFF
TRBV27,NA,TRBJ1-2,NA,TGTGCCAGCAGCCTCAGACGGAGCTTGGAGGGCTACACCTTC,CASSLRRSLEGYTF
TRBV11-3,NA,TRBJ2-1,NA,TGTGCCAGCAGCCGGACAAAATACAATGAGCAGTTCTTC,CASSRTKYNEQFF
TRBV7-9,once,TRBJ1-1,NA,TGTGCCAGCAGCTTGGACCCTGAAGCTTTCTTT,CASSLDPEAFF
TRBV5-6,NA,TRBJ2-5,NA,TGTGCCAGCAGCTTGAGTTTGACTATTGAGACCCAGTACTTC,CASSLSLTIETQYF
TRBV11-2,NA,TRBJ2-5,TRBD2,TGTGCCAGCAGCTTTCAGTCCGAGGTAGCGGGAGAAGAGACCCAGTACTTC,CASSFQSEVAGEETQYF
TRBV15,NA,TRBJ2-1,TRBD2,TGTGCCACCAGCGACTCCGGACTAGCGGGAATACAACCCAACAATGAGCAGTTCTTC,CATSDSGLAGIQPNNEQFF
TRBV7-6,NA,TRBJ2-3,TRBD1,TGTGCCAGCAGCTCCGCAGGGGGCGTTGGTACGCAGTATTTT,CASSSAGGVGTQYF
TRBV9,NA,TRBJ1-2,TRBD1,TGTGCCAGCAGCGTCGACTCAAGGGGCCGACCGGACAGGAGCTACACCTTC,CASSVDSRGRPDRSYTF
TRBV5-1,NA,TRBJ2-1,TRBD2,TGCGCCTCCCGGCCAGGCGGGAGGGTAAACAATGAGCAGTTCTTC,CASRPGGRVNNEQFF